What follows describes a single T cell receptor beta chain. This sample was included in a study of cytomegalovirus exposure and HLA in healthy donors. Whole-study context: Among 150 million to 200 million T cells, an earlier analysis found about 100 million unique TCR beta sequences. Most donors, 80% to 90% of over 300 genotyped, fell in the Caucasian-associated ancestry cluster.

Germline CDR1 and CDR2: SNHLY and FYNNEI. V gave up 6 bases and J gave up 5 bases, with 11 bases separating them. The CDR3 covers 13 residues. PCR involved 60 Vbeta and 13 Jbeta primers. This table comes from immunoSEQ multiplex PCR, and its TCRdb copy is limited to in-frame clones, with some not included. The table counts around 140,000 clones; about 1.6% lies in the top ten. The gene calls are TRBV2 and TRBJ2-1, with a weak D call TRBD1 (5 bases). The specimen was PBMCs. This receptor was taken from a woman in her forties in good health and CMV-seronegative. Here the CDR3 reads CASSLDRNNEQFF. The DNA of the CDR3 is TGTGCCAGCAGCCTTGACAGAAACAATGAGCAGTTCTTC.